This T cell receptor (beta chain) is from a study of metastatic and nonmetastatic thyroid tumors. Study in general: Blood and tumor or nodule tissue repertoires from malignant and benign thyroid patients were compared.

CDR3 size: 18 residues. Germline V lookup: CDR1 LNHDA, CDR2 SQIVND (reference sequence). Trimming took 7 bases from V and 4 from J, leaving 25 bases between them. This clone came up a few times. TCRdb re-processed the PCR reads through MiXCR. The sample holds about 36,000 clones, around 20% seen once. Nobody among the patients had been given any treatment before thyroid surgery. The receptor's source is a female donor with papillary thyroid cancer or a benign thyroid nodule (not recorded which). Some clones in this sample may be carry-over from other donors' samples. This sequence joins TRBV19 and TRBJ2-2; D possibly uses TRBD1 or TRBD2 (6 bases each). The specimen sequenced was blood. For the CDR3, the DNA is TGTGCCAGTAAGGGGGGAAGTCTGCGGGATGTTCGCACCGGGGAGCTGTTTTTT. Its translation: CASKGGSLRDVRTGELFF.